One sample yielded the 20 T cell receptor beta chains listed below, sequenced in a study of T-cell memory formation after mild COVID-19. TCRdb itself ran the 5' RACE reads through MiXCR, one entry per CDR3 protein. The data hold 200,000 to 250,000 distinct CDR3 sequences, with 15% to 17% observed a single time. Material: PBMCs or a T cell subset sorted from them (not recorded which). The receptors shown here come from an adult woman who had mild COVID-19 (a few samples of this study predate the infection). Cell type and time point are not known.

This clonotype turned up a few times. The CDR3 bases are TGTGCCAGCAGCTTATTCCCAGGCGGTGGGAGCACTGAAGCTTTCTTT. This translates into CASSLFPGGGSTEAFF. This chain joins TRBV7-2 and TRBJ1-1; D remains ambiguous. Germline V lookup: CDR1 SGHTA, CDR2 FQGNSA. The CDR3 has 16 residues. Trimming removed 2 bases at V and 4 bases at J, with 17 bases between.

This rearrangement joins TRBV24-1 to TRBJ1-1, with 8 bases lining up with TRBD1. V lost 4 bases to trimming and J lost 1 base; unmatched junction nucleotides: 4. This CDR3 contains 15 residues. Germline lookup yields CDR1 KGHDR and CDR2 SFDVKD. CDR3 amino acids: CATSDPTGGNTEAFF. As DNA, the CDR3 is TGTGCCACCAGTGACCCCACAGGGGGGAACACTGAAGCTTTCTTT.

The chain links TRBV20-1 to TRBJ1-4; D is uncertain. V was cut by 6 bases and J by 5 bases, with 13 bases left in between. This CDR3 contains 13 residues. The germline CDR1 and CDR2 sequences are DFQATT and SNEGSKA (reference sequence). DNA for the CDR3: TGCAGTGCCTCAGTCCCCCTAAATGAAAAACTGTTTTTT. This gives the protein CSASVPLNEKLFF.

In this sample, this clonotype turned up a few times. The chain is built from TRBV18 and TRBJ2-7, with 9 bases that match TRBD2. V dropped 0 bases and J dropped 5; count of bases not matched to a gene: 8. Germline lookup yields CDR1 KGHSH and CDR2 LQKENI. CDR3 length: 16 amino acids. For the CDR3, the DNA is TGTGCCAGCTCACCACCGTTCGGCGGGGGGGAAAACGAGCAGTACTTC. Amino acid sequence: CASSPPFGGGENEQYF.

The table lists this clonotype with a few counts. The chain recombines TRBV18 with TRBJ2-1, with 12 bases that match TRBD1. Trimming cost V 6 bases and J 7 bases; bases outside gene matches: 10. There are 16 residues in the CDR3. The germline gives CDR1 KGHSH, CDR2 LQKENI. The CDR3 loop is CASSLLGQGATNEQFF. DNA for the CDR3: TGTGCCAGCTCCTTGCTGGGACAGGGGGCGACAAATGAGCAGTTCTTC.

This clonotype was seen a handful of times. The CDR3 nucleotides are TGTGCAAGTCGCTCGAGAGGCCGAGGGGAGATTGAAGCTTTCTTT. This gives the protein CASRSRGRGEIEAFF. The chain joins TRBV12-2 to TRBJ1-1; the table's D call of TRBD1 was not tested on the DNA. TRBV12-2 is a pseudogene locus. This CDR3 is built from 15 residues.

This clonotype was counted only a few times. The chain couples TRBV10-3 to TRBJ2-7; weak D call: TRBD2 (6 bases). The CDR3 has 16 residues. In germline, CDR1 is ENHRY, CDR2 SYGVKD. V was shortened by 2 bases and J by 2 bases, with 16 bases between the two germline ends. CDR3 sequence (DNA): TGTGCCATCAGTGAGCCCTCGGAGGGCCGGACCTACGAGCAGTACTTC. Amino acid sequence: CAISEPSEGRTYEQYF.

This clonotype came up a few times. The genes are TRBV12-3 or TRBV12-4 and TRBJ2-7; possibly TRBD1 for D (7 bases). The CDR3 consists of 14 residues. V was trimmed by 9 bases and J by 3 bases, leaving 18 bases between them. CDR3 sequence: CASLVGGGHYEQYF. CDR3 nucleotides: TGTGCCAGTCTAGTAGGAGGGGGCCACTACGAGCAGTACTTC.

The rearrangement links TRBV5-5 to TRBJ1-1, with D unresolved. The CDR3 has 14 residues. Per the germline V gene, CDR1 is SGHKS and CDR2 is YYEKEE (reference sequence). Trimming stripped 4 bases from V and 0 bases from J, with 10 bases between. CDR3 in DNA: TGTGCCAGCAGCGGGTTGAAGGTGAACACTGAAGCTTTCTTT. This encodes CASSGLKVNTEAFF.

The V gene is TRBV29-1, the J gene TRBJ2-7; D call uncertain. The CDR3 has 14 residues. From germline, CDR1 is SQVTM and CDR2 ANQGSEA. Deletions cut 6 bases from V and 0 bases from J, with 15 bases between. The CDR3 coding sequence is TGCAGCGTACGGACGGCCACCAGCTCCTACGAGCAGTACTTC. Its protein product is CSVRTATSSYEQYF.

This clonotype was recorded a few times. The genes are TRBV20-1 and TRBJ2-3, with 10 bases lining up with TRBD1. Germline V lookup: CDR1 DFQATT, CDR2 SNEGSKA (reference sequence). The V and J ends lost 1 base and 3 bases, in that order; junction bases with no gene match: 13. CDR3 length: 18 amino acids. CDR3 nucleotides: TGCAGTGCTAGAGCCATCCCACCGACAGGGGGCACGACAGATACGCAGTATTTT. This translates into CSARAIPPTGGTTDTQYF.

The sample holds a few counts of this clonotype. The V and J genes are TRBV7-9 and TRBJ1-5; D is unresolved. The CDR3 loop spans 16 amino acids. Germline CDR1 reads SEHNR; CDR2 reads FQNEAQ (reference sequence). The ends were cut back, 1 base at V and 4 bases at J, with 14 bases in the middle. Here the CDR3 DNA reads TGTGCCAGCAGCTTAGGAGTAGGAGGACTTAATCAGCCCCAGCATTTT. Encoded protein: CASSLGVGGLNQPQHF.

This clonotype was found many times. The CDR3 DNA reads TGCGCCAGCAACCCCGGGACAGGGTCCTACGAGCAGTACTTC. Translated, it gives CASNPGTGSYEQYF. The genes are TRBV5-1 and TRBJ2-7; 9 bases map to TRBD1. The CDR3 runs to 14 residues. Germline CDR1 reads SGHRS; CDR2 reads YFSETQ. The V and J ends lost 6 bases and 1 base, in that order; junction bases with no gene match: 5. The entire variable domain, with the rest obtained from reference TRBV5-1 and TRBJ2-7, is as follows: KAGVTQTPRYLIKTRGQQVTLSCSPISGHRSVSWYQQTPGQGLQFLFEYFSETQRNKGNFPGRFSGRQFSNSRSEMNVSTLELGDSALYLCASNPGTGSYEQYFGPGTRLTVT.

This clonotype was picked up many times. The V gene is TRBV5-1, the J gene TRBJ2-3; TRBD2 might be the D (6 bases). The germline CDR1 and CDR2 sequences are SGHRS and YFSETQ. Trimming took off 0 bases at V and 1 base at J, with 15 bases between the two ends. The CDR3 totals 17 residues. CDR3 DNA sequence: TGCGCCAGCAGCTTGGCTGGTGGAGCGGGCCGCACAGATACGCAGTATTTT. Encoded protein: CASSLAGGAGRTDTQYF.

This chain links TRBV6-5 with TRBJ2-1; TRBD2 matches at 12 bases. With 6 bases clipped from V and 7 bases from J, the junction kept 10 bases outside the gene matches. Per the germline V gene, CDR1 is MNHEY and CDR2 is SVGAGI. The CDR3 is 16 residues long. As DNA, the CDR3 is TGTGCCAGCAGGACTAGCGGGAGATTCCCGGTAAATGAGCAGTTCTTC. As protein: CASRTSGRFPVNEQFF.

This clonotype showed up just a few times. This rearrangement joins TRBV29-1 to TRBJ1-1, with TRBD1 matching over 7 bases. The V and J ends lost 2 bases and 10 bases, in that order; junction bases with no gene match: 10. Germline CDR1 is SQVTM and CDR2 is ANQGSEA. The CDR3 length is 13 residues. The DNA for the CDR3 is TGCAGCGTTGAATCGACAGGGTCGGAGAGAGCTTTCTTT. This encodes CSVESTGSERAFF.

The chain joins TRBV18 to TRBJ2-3; TRBD1 aligns across 7 bases. Looked up from germline, CDR1 is KGHSH and CDR2 is LQKENI. The V segment lost 0 bases and the J segment 3 bases; nucleotides outside the gene matches: 9. This CDR3 is 17 amino acids long. In nucleotides, the CDR3 is TGTGCCAGCTCACCACCTACGACAGGGCATCTGACAGATACGCAGTATTTT. Its translation is CASSPPTTGHLTDTQYF. The whole variable domain, remainder taken from reference TRBV18 and TRBJ2-3, is NAGVMQNPRHLVRRRGQEARLRCSPMKGHSHVYWYRQLPEEGLKFMVYLQKENIIDESGMPKERFSAEFPKEGPSILRIQQVVRGDSAAYFCASSPPTTGHLTDTQYFGPGTRLTVL.

A few counts support this clonotype. The rearrangement uses TRBV5-1 and TRBJ1-4, with TRBD1 matching over 7 bases. The CDR3 is made up of 14 amino acids. Germline assignment: CDR1 SGHRS and CDR2 YFSETQ. Germline trimming cut 4 bases from V and 8 bases from J; bases unmatched to any gene: 8. For the CDR3, the DNA is TGCGCCAGCAGCCACGACAGGGTGAAGGAAAAACTGTTTTTT. Translated, it gives CASSHDRVKEKLFF.

This clonotype was recorded at least ten times. The V and J genes are TRBV9 and TRBJ2-3; tentatively, D is TRBD2 (6 bases). The germline gives CDR1 SGDLS, CDR2 YYNGEE. CDR3 length: 13 amino acids. The V end lost 3 bases, the J end lost 4 bases, and 9 bases lay between the germline ends. The CDR3 DNA reads TGTGCCAGCAGCGGCGGGGTTTCAGATACGCAGTATTTT. The encoded protein is CASSGGVSDTQYF. The whole variable domain, filled in from reference TRBV9 and TRBJ2-3, reads DSGVTQTPKHLITATGQRVTLRCSPRSGDLSVYWYQQSLDQGLQFLIQYYNGEERAKGNILERFSAQQFPDLHSELNLSSLELGDSALYFCASSGGVSDTQYFGPGTRLTVL.

This clonotype was observed a handful of times. The CDR3 loop reads CASSLGGVNTGELFF. As DNA, the CDR3 is TGTGCCAGCAGCTTAGGAGGGGTGAACACCGGGGAGCTGTTTTTT. The chain uses TRBV7-2 and TRBJ2-2; D tentatively reads TRBD1 or TRBD2 (5 bases each). CDR1 is SGHTA, CDR2 FQGNSA, per germline. Trimming shortened V by 1 base and J by 1 base, and 7 bases separated the two germline ends. The CDR3 totals 15 residues.